Listed below are T cell receptor beta chains from one sample, sequenced in a study of cytomegalovirus exposure and HLA in healthy donors. Produced via immunoSEQ multiplex PCR; TCRdb's table is partial and in-frame only. The sample includes approximately 200,000 clones, 75% to 85% of them seen just once. Sequencing was performed on PBMCs. All receptors derive from a girl aged 10 to 17 in good health and CMV-seropositive. Both conserved end residues are part of each CDR3. The D gene is left open where the match is weak. Rows give clone size only sometimes, using once, few, many, or a class for an expanded clone.

clone_size | j_call | v_call | d_call | cdr3_nt | cdr3_aa
. | TRBJ1-3 | TRBV7-8 | TRBD1 | TGTGCCAGCAGCTCCAGGACAGGGACCCTCTCTGGAAACACCATATATTTT | CASSSRTGTLSGNTIYF
. | TRBJ2-3 | TRBV4-3 | TRBD1 | TGCGCCAGCAGCGCGGGCGCCGGGACAGGGAGCACAGATACGCAGTATTTT | CASSAGAGTGSTDTQYF
few | TRBJ2-7 | TRBV10-2 | . | TGCGCCAGCGATTCTTCCGTTACAGGGAATAACGAGCAGTACTTC | CASDSSVTGNNEQYF
. | TRBJ1-2 | TRBV11-2 | . | TGTGCCAGCAGCTACGAGGGCAGCTATGGCTACACCTTC | CASSYEGSYGYTF
. | TRBJ1-5 | TRBV21-1 | . | TGTGCCAGCAGCAAAACTGGAGTACAGCCCCAGCATTTT | CASSKTGVQPQHF
. | TRBJ2-7 | TRBV10-3 | . | TGTGCCATCAGTGAAGGGGCCTACGAGCAGTACTTC | CAISEGAYEQYF
once | TRBJ2-3 | TRBV5-4 | TRBD1 | TGTGCCAGCAGCCCCACAGGGGACACAGATACGCAGTATTTT | CASSPTGDTDTQYF
. | TRBJ1-2 | TRBV5-8 | . | TGTGCCAGCAGCCCGACCGGGACAACATATGGCTACACCTTC | CASSPTGTTYGYTF
once | TRBJ1-2 | TRBV27 | . | TGTGCCAGCAGTTTATCCCAGGGAGGAGCCTATGGCTACACCTTC | CASSLSQGGAYGYTF
. | TRBJ2-1 | TRBV5-1 | . | TGCGCCAGCAGCTTGGCCCGACTAATCGACAATGAGCAGTTCTTC | CASSLARLIDNEQFF
. | TRBJ2-2 | TRBV7-2 | TRBD2 | TGTGCCAGCAGGGGGGGGACCGTACAGAACACCGGGGAGCTGTTTTTT | CASRGGTVQNTGELFF
once | TRBJ2-7 | TRBV7-2 | TRBD2 | TGTGCCAGCAGTCGGGGGGTAGCGGGGGGGGAGTACGAGCAGTACTTC | CASSRGVAGGEYEQYF
once | TRBJ2-3 | TRBV30 | . | TGTGCCTGGAGTCTACTAGCTAGCACAGATACGCAGTATTTT | CAWSLLASTDTQYF
. | TRBJ2-1 | TRBV4-3 | TRBD1 | TGCGCCAGCAGCCAAGATACAGGGGGCTACAATGAGCAGTTCTTC | CASSQDTGGYNEQFF
. | TRBJ2-3 | TRBV5-1 | TRBD1 | TGCGCCAGCAGCTCTCGGACAGGGAACACAGATACGCAGTATTTT | CASSSRTGNTDTQYF
once | TRBJ2-7 | TRBV5-1 | . | TGCGCCAGCAGCTTGGACTCTCTGCGGGGTGAGCAGTACTTC | CASSLDSLRGEQYF
. | TRBJ1-3 | TRBV11-3 | TRBD1 | TGTGCCAGCAGCTACGGCGGGACAGGTAGTAACACCATATATTTT | CASSYGGTGSNTIYF
. | TRBJ2-3 | TRBV7-9 | TRBD1 | TGTGCCAGCAGCTCCGGTGGACAGGGGGACACAGATACGCAGTATTTT | CASSSGGQGDTDTQYF
few | TRBJ2-3 | TRBV9 | TRBD2 | TGCGGGTCGGGACTAGCGGGGGGCACCCCTAGTTTT | CGSGLAGGTPSF
. | TRBJ2-3 | TRBV15 | . | TGTGCCACCAGCAGAGGAGGCCGGTCTAGCACAGATACGCAGTATTTT | CATSRGGRSSTDTQYF
. | TRBJ2-7 | TRBV9 | . | TGTGCCAGCAGCGTAGCGGGGGAAAGGGGCGAGCAGTACTTC | CASSVAGERGEQYF
. | TRBJ2-7 | TRBV2 | TRBD1 | TGTGCCAGCAGACAATTCGGGACAGGGCTTCAGGAGCAGTACTTC | CASRQFGTGLQEQYF
. | TRBJ1-1 | TRBV4-2 | . | TGTGCCAGCAGCCAAGGCGAGTCCCAGGCTTATTCTGAAGCTTTCTTT | CASSQGESQAYSEAFF
. | TRBJ2-1 | TRBV9 | TRBD2 | TGTGCCAGCAGCGTAGCGGCTAGCGGGGGGAGTGAGCAGTTCTTC | CASSVAASGGSEQFF
few | TRBJ1-1 | TRBV18 | . | TGTGCCAGCTCCGGTGGGAACACTGAAGCTTTCTTT | CASSGGNTEAFF
. | TRBJ1-2 | TRBV25-1 | . | TGTGCCACCTCACGGGGTTTTCGCTACACCTTC | CATSRGFRYTF
. | TRBJ1-6 | TRBV19 | TRBD1 | TGTGCCACCTACAGGGGTGTTTCCAGTTCACCCCTCCACTTT | CATYRGVSSSPLHF
. | TRBJ1-4 | TRBV10-2 | TRBD1 | TGCGCCAGCAGTCAACAGGGGGGAATTGAAAAACTGTTTTTT | CASSQQGGIEKLFF
. | TRBJ2-7 | TRBV29-1 | . | TGCAGCGTTGAACTAGCGAGTTCCTACGAGCAGTACTTC | CSVELASSYEQYF
. | TRBJ2-5 | TRBV5-4 | . | TGTGCCAGCAACAGACAGACCCAAGAGACCCAGTACTTC | CASNRQTQETQYF
. | TRBJ2-3 | TRBV15 | TRBD2 | TGTGCCACCAGGGCCCGGGGGGGCTTGATGGATACGCAGTATTTT | CATRARGGLMDTQYF
. | TRBJ2-3 | TRBV5-1 | . | TGCGCCAGCAGCCCCGCTCTAGGGGCTGGCACAGATACGCAGTATTTT | CASSPALGAGTDTQYF
. | TRBJ1-1 | TRBV18 | TRBD1 | TGTGCCAGCTCAGATCAGGGGGCTTCAGGCACTGAAGCTTTCTTT | CASSDQGASGTEAFF
. | TRBJ2-1 | TRBV7-2 | TRBD1 | TGTGCCAGCAGCGAATTACCGGGACAGGCTTACAATGAGCAGTTCTTC | CASSELPGQAYNEQFF
. | TRBJ2-7 | TRBV7-2 | . | TGTGCCAGCATCATCGGGACAAAGGAAACCTACGAGCAGTACTTC | CASIIGTKETYEQYF
. | TRBJ2-5 | TRBV9 | . | TGTGCCAGCAGCCCAACACCGTTAGGACTGCAAGAGACCCAGTACTTC | CASSPTPLGLQETQYF
. | TRBJ2-7 | TRBV12-5 | . | TGTGCTAGTGGTTTGGACGGGGTCGGCGAGCAGTACTTC | CASGLDGVGEQYF
. | TRBJ2-7 | TRBV7-2 | . | TGTGCCAGCAGCCCCCCCGGGACCTACGAGCAGTACTTC | CASSPPGTYEQYF
. | TRBJ2-7 | TRBV9 | . | TGTGCCAGCAGCCGCGAGGCAGGGTACGAGCAGTACTTC | CASSREAGYEQYF
. | TRBJ1-2 | TRBV13 | TRBD1 | TGTGCCAGCAGCTTAGGAGGGACAGGGGGCGTTTATGGCTACACCTTC | CASSLGGTGGVYGYTF
. | TRBJ2-5 | TRBV11-3 | TRBD1 | TGTGCCAGCAGCTTAGGACAGGGAAACCAAGAGACCCAGTACTTC | CASSLGQGNQETQYF
. | TRBJ2-3 | TRBV18 | TRBD1 | TGTGCCAGCTCCACTACAGGGGGGACAGATACGCAGTATTTT | CASSTTGGTDTQYF
. | TRBJ1-5 | TRBV5-6 | TRBD1 | TGTGCCAGCAGCCTCGGGACAGACAATCAGCCCCAGCATTTT | CASSLGTDNQPQHF
few | TRBJ1-1 | TRBV25-1 | . | TGTGCCAGCAGTGACAGGCTGGGCACTGAAGCTTTCTTT | CASSDRLGTEAFF
. | TRBJ1-4 | TRBV29-1 | TRBD1 | TGCAGCGCTGTGGCCGGGACAGGGGGCGAAAAACTGTTTTTT | CSAVAGTGGEKLFF
few | TRBJ1-5 | TRBV15 | . | TGTGCCACCAGCAGGGACAACAGGGAGGGACAGCCCCAGCATTTT | CATSRDNREGQPQHF
once | TRBJ1-2 | TRBV7-8 | TRBD1 | TGTGCCAGCAGCTTAAGGGCAGGGGGCGACTATGGCTACACCTTC | CASSLRAGGDYGYTF
. | TRBJ2-7 | TRBV2 | TRBD2 | TGTGCCAGCTGGGGGACTAGCGGGGGACCCGGCGGCTACGAGCAGTACTTC | CASWGTSGGPGGYEQYF
. | TRBJ2-7 | TRBV5-6 | TRBD1 | TGTGCCAGCAGCTTGGCCGGGACAGCATACGAGCAGTACTTC | CASSLAGTAYEQYF
. | TRBJ1-1 | TRBV7-8 | . | TGTGCCAGCAGCTTATCCTGGGGCGGGAACACTGAAGCTTTCTTT | CASSLSWGGNTEAFF
once | TRBJ1-5 | TRBV7-8 | . | TGTGCCAGCAGTGCTGACAGAAAGAGCAATCAGCCCCAGCATTTT | CASSADRKSNQPQHF
. | TRBJ2-6 | TRBV4-2 | . | TGTGCCAGCAGCCTTCCCGGGAGCTCTGGGGCCAACGTCCTGACTTTC | CASSLPGSSGANVLTF
once | TRBJ2-2 | TRBV6-5 | . | TGTGCCAGCAGGGGTCTAGTGCCCGGGGAGCTGTTTTTT | CASRGLVPGELFF